The 13 T cell receptor beta chains below were found in one sample sequenced in a study of identical twins. Via MiXCR, TCRdb re-called the 5' RACE reads, giving one row per CDR3 protein. Among a few hundred thousand distinct CDR3 sequences listed, 9.6% were seen once. The data were also submitted as part of a second study, on yellow fever vaccine responses in identical twins.

Sample: PBMCs. The receptors derive from a woman aged 18-30 years in good health.

This clonotype was detected only a few times. The chain recombines TRBV5-1 with TRBJ1-1, with D perhaps TRBD1 (5 bases). V was cut by 4 bases and J by 0 bases, with 13 bases left in between. Germline assignment: CDR1 SGHRS and CDR2 YFSETQ. The CDR3 is made up of 15 amino acids. Here the CDR3 DNA reads TGCGCCAGCAGCGCACCCCCAGGGATGAACACTGAAGCTTTCTTT. Translation gives CASSAPPGMNTEAFF.

This clonotype was detected many times. A read error may produce the germline difference seen at one junction end. This rearrangement joins TRBV5-1 to TRBJ1-2, with 7 nucleotides matching TRBD1. Germline CDR1 and CDR2: SGHRS and YFSETQ. This CDR3 is built from 15 residues. CDR3 nucleotide sequence: TGCGCCAGCAGCAAATCTACAGGGGAGGGTAATGGCGACACCTTC. Protein sequence: CASSKSTGEGNGDTF.

The table lists this clonotype with many counts. The gene calls are TRBV6-1 and TRBJ1-1; perhaps TRBD1 as D (6 bases). The CDR3 loop spans 14 amino acids. Between the trimmed V and J ends, which lost 6 bases and 4 bases, there was a span of 15 bases. CDR1 MNHNS and CDR2 SASEGT come from the germline V gene. The CDR3 region is CASSPQNRATEAFF. The CDR3 DNA reads as TGTGCCAGCAGCCCACAAAACAGGGCCACTGAAGCTTTCTTT.

This clonotype has only one observation. V gene TRBV7-2 combines with J gene TRBJ2-5, with 9 bases fitting TRBD1. CDR3 size: 15 residues. Per germline, CDR1 SGHTA and CDR2 FQGNSA. Germline trimming cut 7 bases from V and 2 bases from J; bases unmatched to any gene: 8. The CDR3 DNA reads as TGTGCCAGCACCCAAACTGGGACAGGGCAAGAGACCCAGTACTTC. Amino acids: CASTQTGTGQETQYF.

J is TRBJ2-3 and V is TRBV6-5; perhaps TRBD1 as D (6 bases). Trimming pared 6 bases from V and 5 bases from J, leaving 21 bases between. The CDR3 covers 16 residues. Germline V gene sequence: CDR1 MNHEY, CDR2 SVGAGI. DNA of the CDR3: TGTGCCAGCAGAGACTCCGAGGGGGACCTGGGAGATACGCAGTATTTT. Translating it yields CASRDSEGDLGDTQYF.

This rearrangement joins TRBV19 to TRBJ2-1, with TRBD2 matching 8 bases. V gave up 3 bases and J gave up 1 base; unmatched junction bases: 8. The CDR3 has 17 residues. Germline CDR1 LNHDA, CDR2 SQIVND (reference sequence). The CDR3 spells CASSIRVAGGSYNEQFF. The CDR3 nucleotides read TGTGCCAGTAGTATCCGGGTTGCGGGAGGTTCCTACAATGAGCAGTTCTTC. Looking up the rest from reference TRBV19 and TRBJ2-1 gives the full variable domain: DGGITQSPKYLFRKEGQNVTLSCEQNLNHDAMYWYRQDPGQGLRLIYYSQIVNDFQKGDIAEGYSVSREKKESFPLTVTSAQKNPTAFYLCASSIRVAGGSYNEQFFGPGTRLTVL.

This clonotype appeared a few times. The chain couples TRBV11-2 to TRBJ2-2; 11 bases are shared with TRBD2. V dropped 1 base and J dropped 2; count of bases not matched to a gene: 9. This CDR3 has 19 residues. Germline V lookup: CDR1 SGHAT, CDR2 FQNNGV. CDR3 sequence (DNA): TGTGCCAGCAGCTTAGTTACTAGCGGGGGCCTATCTAACACCGGGGAGCTGTTTTTT. Translating gives CASSLVTSGGLSNTGELFF.

This clonotype was counted between two and nine times. J is TRBJ2-7 and V is TRBV3-1; unclear D gene. This CDR3 contains 15 residues. V was cut by 2 bases and J by 0 bases, with 11 bases left in between. Germline V gene sequence: CDR1 LGHDT, CDR2 YNNKEL (reference sequence). The CDR3 bases are TGTGCCAGCAGCCAATACGTGTCAGCCTCCTACGAGCAGTACTTC. Its protein product is CASSQYVSASYEQYF.

The chain combines TRBV13 with TRBJ2-7, with 7 bases aligning to TRBD1. This CDR3 comprises 15 residues. The germline V gene has CDR1 PRHDT and CDR2 FYEKMQ (reference sequence). Unmatched junction bases numbered 12, after V lost 6 bases and J lost 4 bases. CDR3 sequence reads: CASSLRTGLMYEQYF. CDR3 DNA: TGTGCCAGCAGTTTGAGGACAGGTTTGATGTACGAGCAGTACTTC.

This rearrangement joins TRBV7-2 to TRBJ2-1, with D possibly matching TRBD2 (8 bases). CDR1 and CDR2 (germline): SGHTA, FQGNSA. CDR3 length: 17 amino acids. V was clipped by 3 bases and J by 5 bases, with 20 bases between them. CDR3 in DNA: TGTGCCAGCAGCTTCCGACCCATAGCGGGGACAGACAATGAGCAGTTCTTC. Encoded protein: CASSFRPIAGTDNEQFF.

This clonotype has only a few counts. The chain recombines TRBV6-5 with TRBJ1-1; the D gene is possibly TRBD1 (5 bases). The V end lost 8 bases, the J end lost 0 bases, and 19 bases lay between the germline ends. Germline assignment: CDR1 MNHEY and CDR2 SVGAGI. This CDR3 is 16 amino acids long. CDR3 in amino acids: CASALPEGHMNTEAFF. CDR3 DNA sequence: TGTGCCAGCGCGTTACCAGAGGGGCACATGAACACTGAAGCTTTCTTT.

The count of this clonotype is one. A much bigger clone sits one base away, suggesting this may be a read error. J is TRBJ2-3 and V is TRBV20-1; D possibly corresponds to TRBD2 (5 bases). CDR1 is DFQATT, CDR2 SNEGSKA, per germline (reference sequence). The CDR3 runs to 14 residues. V was pared by 5 bases and J by 3 bases, with 15 bases between. The CDR3 spells CSAHTEGVTDTQYF. The CDR3 nucleotides are TGCAGTGCTCATACAGAGGGTGTAACAGATACGCAGTATTTT.

This clonotype was seen more than once but under ten times. The CDR3, as DNA: TGCAGTGCTAGAGACCTCAGACAGGGCTCCTACGAGCAGTACTTC. Translating it yields CSARDLRQGSYEQYF. This rearrangement joins TRBV20-1 to TRBJ2-7; the match to TRBD1 covers 7 bases. There are 15 residues in the CDR3. From germline, CDR1 is DFQATT and CDR2 SNEGSKA (reference sequence). Unmatched junction bases numbered 5, after V lost 0 bases and J lost 0 bases.